A selection of T cell receptor beta chains follows, all from one sample in a study of sequential checkpoint blockade in melanoma. Repertoires were generated with immunoSEQ multiplex PCR, while TCRdb's copy carries only in-frame clones and drops some. This repertoire shows more than 3,500 clones, 20% to 25% found once; its top ten account for 16%. Sequenced here: tumor tissue (inferred from file names), sampled from a patient given nivolumab and ipilimumab in sequence. Receptors were obtained from a human donor with melanoma. CDR3s include the opening cysteine and the closing phenylalanine or tryptophan. The order of the fields is clone size, V gene, J gene, D gene, CDR3 DNA, CDR3 protein. D genes are given only for firm matches. Size is stated for part of the rows, as once, few or many counts, or as a class when the clone is expanded.

-,TRBV5-1,TRBJ2-1,TRBD2,TGCGCCAGCAGCTCTCTAACTAGCGGGGGACACAATGAGCAGTTCTTC,CASSSLTSGGHNEQFF
-,TRBV6-8,TRBJ2-5,-,TGTGCCAGCAGTTACCTGGACATTCGCGGGGCTGAGACCCAGTACTTC,CASSYLDIRGAETQYF
many,TRBV11-3,TRBJ1-3,-,TGTGCCAGCAGCTTAGACCAGGCCGCGAGAGCTGGAAACACCATATATTTT,CASSLDQAARAGNTIYF
-,TRBV5-1,TRBJ1-6,TRBD1,TGCGCCAGCAGCTTCGGGACAGGGGCGGATTACTCACCCCTCCACTTT,CASSFGTGADYSPLHF
once,TRBV23-1,TRBJ1-5,-,TGCGCCAGCCTCGTAGGACTGTGGAGTTGCAATCAGCCCCAGCATTTT,CASLVGLWSCNQPQHF
-,TRBV29-1,TRBJ2-4,TRBD1,TGCAGCGCTACAGGGACAGGGAACATTCAGTACTTC,CSATGTGNIQYF
few,TRBV6-8,TRBJ2-7,-,TGTGCCAGCACCGGCCAGGGTTCCAACTACGAGCAGTACTTC,CASTGQGSNYEQYF
medium-sized,TRBV11-3,TRBJ2-1,-,TGTGCCAGCAGCTTAGGGTTGTCCAGCGGTCAAGATGAGCAGTTCTTC,CASSLGLSSGQDEQFF
-,TRBV11-3,TRBJ1-5,-,TGTGCCAGCAGCTCAGGTAATAGCAATCAGCCCCAGCATTTT,CASSSGNSNQPQHF
-,TRBV19,TRBJ2-2,-,TGTGCCAGTACCCTACAGGGGAACACCGGGGAGCTGTTTTTT,CASTLQGNTGELFF
-,TRBV11-3,TRBJ1-3,-,TGTGCCAGCAGCTTGGGCGACTCTGGAAACACCATATATTTT,CASSLGDSGNTIYF
-,TRBV11-3,TRBJ2-1,TRBD2,TGTGCCAGCAGCTTGTGGACTAGCGGGGGGGCGTATGAGCAGTTCTTC,CASSLWTSGGAYEQFF